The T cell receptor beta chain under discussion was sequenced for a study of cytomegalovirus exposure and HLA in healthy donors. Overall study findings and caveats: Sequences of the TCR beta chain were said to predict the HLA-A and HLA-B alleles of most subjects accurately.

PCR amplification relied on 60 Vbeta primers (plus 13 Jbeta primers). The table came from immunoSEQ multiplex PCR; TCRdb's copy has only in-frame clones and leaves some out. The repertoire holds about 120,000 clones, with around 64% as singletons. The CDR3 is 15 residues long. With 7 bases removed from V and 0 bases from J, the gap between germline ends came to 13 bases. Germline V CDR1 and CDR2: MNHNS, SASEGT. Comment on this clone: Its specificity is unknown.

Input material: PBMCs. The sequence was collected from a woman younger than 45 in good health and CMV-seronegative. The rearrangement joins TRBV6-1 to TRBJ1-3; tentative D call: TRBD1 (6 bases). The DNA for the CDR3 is TGTGCCAGCATAAGGGACATTAGCTCTGGAAACACCATATATTTT. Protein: CASIRDISSGNTIYF.